These 32 T cell receptor beta chains originate from one sample sequenced in a study of T cell changes during pregnancy in multiple sclerosis. The assay was immunoSEQ multiplex PCR, and TCRdb's table has in-frame clones only and misses some. The sample includes about 21,000 clones, around 90% of them seen just once. Specimen: CD8+ T cells from peripheral blood mononuclear cells, collected in the third trimester of pregnancy. The source is a female donor in good health, enrolled as a control in a pregnancy study.

This clone was picked up a small number of times. The V gene is TRBV5-6, the J gene TRBJ1-1; no reliable D call. Germline V gene data show CDR1 as SGHDT and CDR2 as YYEEEE. Trimming stripped 2 bases from V and 2 bases from J, with 4 bases between. The CDR3 is 12 residues long. CDR3 protein: CASSFPNTEAFF. Written as DNA, the CDR3 is TGTGCCAGCAGCTTCCCTAACACTGAAGCTTTCTTT.

V and J are TRBV6-6 and TRBJ2-3, with D tentatively TRBD2 (7 bases). V gave up 2 bases and J gave up 2 bases, with 14 bases separating them. This CDR3 is 16 amino acids long. CDR1 MNHNY and CDR2 SVGAGI come from the germline V gene (reference sequence). The CDR3 nucleotides read TGTGCCAGCAGTTACGCGGGGGCTTTAAACACAGATACGCAGTATTTT. Amino acids: CASSYAGALNTDTQYF.

This clone is termed medium-sized (0.01 to 0.1%). The V call is TRBV4-2, the J call TRBJ2-3; 13 bases match TRBD2. J was trimmed by 1 base and V by 4 bases; bases with no gene match: 14. The CDR3 extends over 20 amino acids. From germline, CDR1 is LGHNA and CDR2 YNFKEQ. The DNA of the CDR3 is TGTGCCAGCAGCCCTCTAACACTAGCGGGGGGGCCGGGTCGCACAGATACGCAGTATTTT. Translated, it gives CASSPLTLAGGPGRTDTQYF.

This chain links TRBV4-3 with TRBJ2-3, with D hard to call. V lost 1 base to trimming and J lost 7 bases, with 9 bases between them. Germline CDR1 and CDR2: LGHNA and YSLEER. The CDR3 length is 13 residues. CDR3 amino acids: CASSQVESNTQYF. CDR3 coding DNA: TGCGCCAGCAGCCAAGTTGAGTCGAATACGCAGTATTTT.

In its sample, this clone was seen a few times. The V call is TRBV9, the J call TRBJ1-2, with D unresolved. This CDR3 region has 13 residues. The germline V gene encodes CDR1 SGDLS and CDR2 YYNGEE. V was trimmed by 3 bases and J by 5 bases, leaving 11 bases between them. CDR3 protein: CASSAAEEYGYTF. In DNA form, the CDR3 reads TGTGCCAGCAGCGCCGCAGAGGAATATGGCTACACCTTC.

This chain joins TRBV10-3 and TRBJ2-1, with no clear D. The germline CDR1 and CDR2 sequences are ENHRY and SYGVKD. V was cut by 5 bases and J by 7 bases, with 9 bases left in between. The CDR3 sequence is 12 residues long. CDR3 coding DNA: TGTGCCATCAGTCTTGTCGGGAATGAGCAGTTCTTC. As protein: CAISLVGNEQFF.

The chain is built from TRBV7-9 and TRBJ1-3; tentative D call: TRBD1 (6 bases). V was shortened by 0 bases and J by 0 bases, with 9 bases between the two germline ends. The CDR3 totals 16 residues. Germline assignment: CDR1 SEHNR and CDR2 FQNEAQ (reference sequence). The CDR3 sequence: CASSLAWTVSGNTIYF. As DNA, the CDR3 is TGTGCCAGCAGCTTAGCGTGGACAGTCTCTGGAAACACCATATATTTT.

V is TRBV7-8 and J is TRBJ2-7; D is unresolved. The germline V and J ends were trimmed by 1 base and 2 bases, with 12 bases remaining between them. Looked up from germline, CDR1 is SGHVS and CDR2 is FQNEAQ. The CDR3 runs 15 residues. The CDR3 coding sequence is TGTGCCAGCAGCTTAGTCGCCGGTAGCCCCTACGAGCAGTACTTC. Translating gives CASSLVAGSPYEQYF. Filled out from reference TRBV7-8 and TRBJ2-7, the complete variable domain reads GAGVSQSPRYKVAKRGQDVALRCDPISGHVSLFWYQQALGQGPEFLTYFQNEAQLDKSGLPSDRFFAERPEGSVSTLKIQRTQQEDSAVYLCASSLVAGSPYEQYFGPGTRLTVT.

This clone was seen only once. V usage is TRBV4-1 and J usage is TRBJ2-3, with D perhaps matching TRBD2 (6 bases). The germline gives CDR1 MGHRA, CDR2 YSYEKL. The CDR3 contains 17 residues. V was trimmed by 2 bases and J by 2 bases, leaving 17 bases between them. CDR3 residues: CASSQFVSSENTDTQYF. The DNA of the CDR3 is TGCGCCAGCAGCCAATTCGTCTCTAGCGAGAACACAGATACGCAGTATTTT.

This chain joins TRBV7-9 and TRBJ2-5; 12 nucleotides line up with TRBD2. Per germline, CDR1 SEHNR and CDR2 FQNEAQ (reference sequence). J was trimmed by 5 bases and V by 5 bases; bases with no gene match: 9. This CDR3 has 16 amino acids. CDR3 sequence (DNA): TGTGCCAGCAGCGCACCGACTAGCGGGAGTGGTGAGACCCAGTACTTC. Protein: CASSAPTSGSGETQYF.

V and J are TRBV6-1 and TRBJ1-1, with no clear D. Per the germline V gene, CDR1 is MNHNS and CDR2 is SASEGT. This CDR3 has 13 residues. V shed 6 bases and J shed 5 bases, with 13 bases lying between them. As DNA, the CDR3 is TGTGCCAGCAGGCTTAATGAGGGAACTGAAGCTTTCTTT. Translating it yields CASRLNEGTEAFF.

This clone is judged large (0.1 to 1%). V usage is TRBV2 and J usage is TRBJ1-2; 8 bases map to TRBD1. This CDR3 region has 14 residues. Trimming cost V 5 bases and J 3 bases; bases outside gene matches: 5. CDR1 is SNHLY, CDR2 FYNNEI, per germline. The CDR3 DNA follows: TGTGCCAGCAGTACCCAGGGGGCGGACTATGGCTACACCTTC. Translated, it gives CASSTQGADYGYTF.

This sequence joins TRBV6-5 and TRBJ2-1; 10 positions agree with TRBD2. The CDR3 spans 15 residues. Germline assignment: CDR1 MNHEY and CDR2 SVGAGI. The V gene end was trimmed by 6 bases and the J gene end by 2 bases; junction bases not matched to a gene: 4. CDR3 sequence reads: CASRKGTSAYNEQFF. CDR3 coding DNA: TGTGCCAGCAGAAAAGGGACTAGCGCCTACAATGAGCAGTTCTTC.

The chain carries TRBV20-1 and TRBJ1-2, with D hard to call. V was cut by 3 bases and J by 8 bases, with 10 bases left in between. The CDR3 length is 11 residues. CDR1 and CDR2 from the germline V gene are DFQATT and SNEGSKA (reference sequence). The CDR3 sequence: CSARAFLGYTF. In DNA, the CDR3 is TGCAGTGCTAGGGCATTTTTGGGCTACACCTTC.

For the CDR3, the DNA is TGTGCCAGCAGCTTGGCCCCAAGGGGTGTCACAGATACGCAGTATTTT. This encodes CASSLAPRGVTDTQYF. The rearrangement links TRBV5-6 to TRBJ2-3; a possible D gene is TRBD1 (5 bases). Trimming shortened V by 0 bases and J by 2 bases, and 13 bases separated the two germline ends. This CDR3 has 16 residues. Per germline, CDR1 SGHDT and CDR2 YYEEEE.

The DNA for the CDR3 is TGTGCCTGGACCGGGACAGGGAATTCACCCCTCCACTTT. Protein: CAWTGTGNSPLHF. The chain has TRBV30 and TRBJ1-6; 9 nucleotides agree with TRBD1. Germline CDR1 is GTSNPN and CDR2 is SVGIG (reference sequence). This CDR3 spans 13 amino acids. Trimming cost V 4 bases and J 7 bases; bases outside gene matches: 2.

This clone was counted between two and nine times. The CDR3 protein is CASSLSISAGGYTF. The CDR3 region has the DNA TGTGCCAGCAGTTTATCCATCAGCGCGGGGGGCTACACCTTC. The chain uses TRBV27 and TRBJ1-2; D gene unclear. The CDR3 runs 14 residues. Trimming took off 0 bases at V and 8 bases at J, with 13 bases between the two ends. Germline V CDR1 and CDR2: MNHEY, SMNVEV (reference sequence).

The chain employs TRBV18 and TRBJ1-2; D is undetermined. Per the germline V gene, CDR1 is KGHSH and CDR2 is LQKENI. CDR3 length: 15 residues. V lost 5 bases and J 4 bases, leaving 17 bases between the germline ends. CDR3 protein: CASSSLPGASYGYTF. The CDR3 region has the DNA TGTGCCAGCTCATCCCTCCCCGGAGCTTCCTATGGCTACACCTTC.

In this sample, this clone is medium-sized (0.01 to 0.1%). The chain uses TRBV4-2 and TRBJ1-6, with 7 bases matching TRBD1. The length of the CDR3 is 15 residues. Germline V gene data show CDR1 as LGHNA and CDR2 as YNFKEQ. With 1 base clipped from V and 5 bases from J, the junction kept 2 bases outside the gene matches. CDR3 DNA: TGTGCCAGCAGCCAAGGGGGGACAGATAATTCACCCCTCCACTTT. It is translated as CASSQGGTDNSPLHF.

This chain connects TRBV7-9 to TRBJ2-1; TRBD1 matches at 8 bases. CDR1 and CDR2 from the germline V gene are SEHNR and FQNEAQ (reference sequence). V lost 6 bases and J lost 7; bases outside the gene matches: 8. The CDR3 totals 14 residues. The CDR3 spells CASRGGTGRNEQFF. CDR3 coding DNA: TGTGCCAGCAGAGGTGGGACAGGACGAAATGAGCAGTTCTTC.

The rearrangement links TRBV27 to TRBJ2-5; D perhaps matches TRBD1 (8 bases). Trimming stripped 3 bases from V and 4 bases from J, with 18 bases between. The germline V gene encodes CDR1 MNHEY and CDR2 SMNVEV (reference sequence). The CDR3 length is 16 residues. The CDR3 DNA follows: TGTGCCAGCAGTTTCGGACAGGGAGGGATGAGAGAGACCCAGTACTTC. Its translation: CASSFGQGGMRETQYF.

The rearrangement joins TRBV12-5 to TRBJ2-1; 13 nucleotides line up with TRBD2. CDR1 and CDR2 from the germline V gene are LGHNT and FRNRAP. V shed 5 bases and J 8 bases; nucleotides not matched to a gene: 9. This CDR3 is 16 amino acids long. CDR3 region: CASGITSGRGIDEQFF. DNA of the CDR3: TGTGCTAGTGGTATAACTAGCGGGAGGGGCATAGATGAGCAGTTCTTC.

The chain employs TRBV5-6 and TRBJ2-3, with D perhaps TRBD1 (7 bases). V gave up 2 bases and J gave up 5 bases, with 12 bases separating them. Germline assignment: CDR1 SGHDT and CDR2 YYEEEE. This CDR3 is built from 14 residues. Here the CDR3 DNA reads TGTGCCAGCAGCTTCCAGGGGGGAGGAGATACGCAGTATTTT. Amino acids: CASSFQGGGDTQYF.

The CDR3 reads CAISGQGASYGYTF. As DNA, the CDR3 is TGTGCCATCAGTGGACAAGGGGCGAGCTATGGCTACACCTTC. The J gene is TRBJ1-2, the V gene TRBV10-3; D is possibly TRBD1 (5 bases). Germline CDR1 and CDR2: ENHRY and SYGVKD. The CDR3 totals 14 residues. The germline V and J ends were trimmed by 4 bases and 4 bases, with 13 bases remaining between them.

The rearrangement uses TRBV29-1 and TRBJ2-3; 10 bases line up with TRBD2. This CDR3 comprises 14 residues. The germline V gene encodes CDR1 SQVTM and CDR2 ANQGSEA. Trimming removed 5 bases from V and 4 bases from J; junction bases left unmatched: 6. The CDR3 spells CSVSSGGFSDTQYF. CDR3 coding DNA: TGCAGCGTTAGTAGCGGGGGGTTTTCAGATACGCAGTATTTT.

The chain employs TRBV6-1 and TRBJ1-5, with 7 nucleotides matching TRBD1. Germline lookup yields CDR1 MNHNS and CDR2 SASEGT. V was clipped by 8 bases and J by 5 bases; unmatched bases: 12. CDR3 length: 15 amino acids. The CDR3 spells CASSYWAGGHQPQHF. The DNA for the CDR3 is TGTGCCAGCTCGTACTGGGCAGGGGGACATCAGCCCCAGCATTTT.

This chain links TRBV27 with TRBJ1-1; D is undetermined. Looked up from germline, CDR1 is MNHEY and CDR2 is SMNVEV (reference sequence). The germline V and J ends were trimmed by 5 bases and 1 base, with 11 bases remaining between them. The CDR3 extends over 14 amino acids. CDR3 in DNA: TGTGCCAGCAGTCAGACGGAGCAGAACACTGAAGCTTTCTTT. Amino acid sequence: CASSQTEQNTEAFF.

This chain links TRBV5-6 with TRBJ2-2; tentative D call: TRBD2 (5 bases). Germline CDR1 reads SGHDT; CDR2 reads YYEEEE. There are 13 residues in the CDR3. The ends were cut back, 2 bases at V and 8 bases at J, with 10 bases in the middle. CDR3 coding DNA: TGTGCCAGCAGCTTTACTAGGAATGGGGAGCTGTTTTTT. Translated, it gives CASSFTRNGELFF. The variable domain in full, with the rest retrieved from reference TRBV5-6 and TRBJ2-2, is DAGVTQSPTHLIKTRGQQVTLRCSPKSGHDTVSWYQQALGQGPQFIFQYYEEEERQRGNFPDRFSGHQFPNYSSELNVNALLLGDSALYLCASSFTRNGELFFGEGSRLTVL.

The V and J genes are TRBV7-3 and TRBJ2-1; 9 nucleotides agree with TRBD1. In germline, CDR1 is SGHTA, CDR2 FQGTGA. Losses at the gene ends were 5 bases for V and 2 bases for J; bases not matched to a gene: 4. There are 15 residues in the CDR3. CDR3 loop: CASSPGTGPYNEQFF. DNA for the CDR3: TGTGCCAGCAGCCCAGGGACAGGGCCCTACAATGAGCAGTTCTTC. Looking up the rest from reference TRBV7-3 and TRBJ2-1 gives the full variable domain: GAGVSQTPSNKVTEKGKYVELRCDPISGHTALYWYRQSLGQGPEFLIYFQGTGAADDSGLPNDRFFAVRPEGSVSTLKIQRTERGDSAVYLCASSPGTGPYNEQFFGPGTRLTVL.

The rearrangement uses TRBV27 and TRBJ1-4; D is ambiguous. This CDR3 has 14 amino acids. Germline V gene lookup returns CDR1 MNHEY and CDR2 SMNVEV (reference sequence). V was cut by 10 bases and J by 8 bases, with 20 bases left in between. CDR3 protein: CAKREAKLWEKLFF. For the CDR3, the DNA is TGTGCCAAGCGGGAGGCTAAACTTTGGGAAAAACTGTTTTTT.

This clone has more than one count but fewer than ten. The chain has TRBV12-5 and TRBJ1-1, with 10 bases aligning to TRBD1. The V segment lost 1 base and the J segment 1 base; nucleotides outside the gene matches: 0. Looked up from germline, CDR1 is LGHNT and CDR2 is FRNRAP. This CDR3 comprises 15 residues. CDR3 coding DNA: TGTGCTAGTGGTTTGGGACAGGGGGCGAACACTGAAGCTTTCTTT. Protein product: CASGLGQGANTEAFF. Full variable domain (remainder filled in from reference TRBV12-5 and TRBJ1-1): DARVTQTPRHKVTEMGQEVTMRCQPILGHNTVFWYRQTMMQGLELLAYFRNRAPLDDSGMPKDRFSAEMPDATLATLKIQPSEPRDSAVYFCASGLGQGANTEAFFGQGTRLTVV.

Only one count was recorded for this clone. The chain uses TRBV4-2 and TRBJ2-3; the D gene is possibly TRBD2 (6 bases). V lost 1 base and J 4 bases, leaving 12 bases between the germline ends. The CDR3 is 15 amino acids. Per germline, CDR1 LGHNA and CDR2 YNFKEQ. The CDR3 DNA reads as TGTGCCAGCAGCCAAGTATTAACGGGGGCAGATACGCAGTATTTT. Encoded protein: CASSQVLTGADTQYF.